Listed here is a single T cell receptor (beta chain). Its antigen is still unknown. These data come from a study of T cells in Graves' hyperthyroidism and ophthalmopathy. TCR beta CDR3 region amplification was performed from RNA transcripts. With the HTBI primer set, the TCR CDR3 went through a first round of RT-PCR. Via MiXCR, TCRdb re-called the multiplex PCR reads, giving one row per CDR3 protein. In the table there are about 510,000 distinct CDR3 sequences, about 46% of which are singletons. Trimming removed 5 bases from V and 2 bases from J, with 16 bases in between. This CDR3 contains 15 residues. CDR1 and CDR2 (germline): MNHNS, SASEGT. Criteria for exclusion of patients were uncontrolled infection, other autoimmune disease, pregnancy or lactation. Findings of the study overall: A 13 V-J model separated ophthalmopathy from stable hyperthyroidism.

The V gene is TRBV6-1, the J gene TRBJ2-7; tentative D call: TRBD2 (5 bases). The sample consisted of peripheral blood or thyroid tissue (not recorded which). The receptor was derived from an adult woman with Graves' disease, either hyperthyroidism or ophthalmopathy (not recorded which). The CDR3 is CASSRPTTTPYEQYF. CDR3 coding DNA: TGTGCCAGCAGTAGACCTACGACTACCCCCTACGAGCAGTACTTC.